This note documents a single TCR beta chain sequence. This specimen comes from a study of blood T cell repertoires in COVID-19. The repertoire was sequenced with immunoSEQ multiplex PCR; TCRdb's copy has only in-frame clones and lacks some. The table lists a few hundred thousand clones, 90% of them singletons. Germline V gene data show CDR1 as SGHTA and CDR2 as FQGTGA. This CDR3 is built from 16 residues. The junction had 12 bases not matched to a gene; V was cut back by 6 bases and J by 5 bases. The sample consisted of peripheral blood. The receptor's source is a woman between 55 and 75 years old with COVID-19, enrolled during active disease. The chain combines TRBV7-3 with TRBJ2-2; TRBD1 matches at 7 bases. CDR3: CASSTPDRPGTGELFF. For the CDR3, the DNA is TGTGCCAGCAGTACTCCGGACAGGCCGGGGACCGGGGAGCTGTTTTTT.